This TCR beta chain was sequenced in a study of CXCR3-negative and CXCR3-positive naive CD8 T cells. Notes on the study in general: Memory, not naive, CXCR3-negative and CXCR3-positive cells differed in TRBV-TRBJ usage. Naive cells with CXCR3 showed TRB CDR3s that were more hydrophobic than those in CXCR3-negative naive cells.

This CDR3 is built from 13 residues. Germline V lookup: CDR1 SGHTA, CDR2 FQGTGA. The study made its TRB cDNA libraries by 5' RACE, adding UMI labels. Each CDR3 protein gets one entry in TCRdb, which reprocessed the 5' RACE reads and gives no DNA. The listing records 130,000 to 150,000 distinct CDR3 sequences. Comment on this clonotype: Antigen specificity is unknown.

The rearrangement links TRBV7-3 to TRBJ1-1. Specimen: naive CXCR3+ CD8+ T cells from blood. Subset specified: CD45RO-CCR7+CD27+CD95- naive CD8+ T cells expressing CXCR3 (TNR3+). The sequence was collected from a human donor in good health. Some clones in this sample may be carry-over from other donors' samples. CDR3 protein: CASRKTGGTEAFF.